These 26 T cell receptor beta chains share one sample of origin, sequenced in a study of T-cell memory formation after mild COVID-19. TCRdb re-analysed the 5' RACE reads in MiXCR, keeping a single row per CDR3 protein. In the table there are roughly 320,000 distinct CDR3 sequences, 25% to 30% of which are singletons. The sequencing sample was made of PBMCs or a T cell subset sorted from them (not recorded which). The source is an adult woman who had mild COVID-19 (a few samples of this study predate the infection). Cell type and time point are not known.

This clonotype came up a few times. V is TRBV5-1 and J is TRBJ2-3; the D is unclear. CDR3 size: 14 residues. V shed 0 bases and J shed 3 bases, with 8 bases lying between them. The germline V gene encodes CDR1 SGHRS and CDR2 YFSETQ. Here the CDR3 DNA reads TGCGCCAGCAGCTTGGGGCTAGTAACAGATACGCAGTATTTT. Protein: CASSLGLVTDTQYF.

The V gene is TRBV19, the J gene TRBJ1-1; weak D call: TRBD1 (5 bases). Trimming took off 8 bases at V and 1 base at J, with 8 bases between the two ends. CDR3 length: 12 residues. CDR1 is LNHDA, CDR2 SQIVND, per germline (reference sequence). CDR3 region: CASWDWNTEAFF. As DNA, the CDR3 is TGTGCCAGTTGGGACTGGAACACTGAAGCTTTCTTT.

The rearrangement joins TRBV5-5 to TRBJ2-4; 14 bases are a match to TRBD2. The CDR3 sequence is 18 residues long. Germline V CDR1 and CDR2: SGHKS, YYEKEE (reference sequence). V lost 3 bases, J lost 0 bases, and 5 bases stayed unmatched. CDR3: CASSSGLAGGIAKNIQYF. CDR3 bases: TGTGCCAGCAGCTCCGGACTAGCGGGGGGTATAGCCAAAAACATTCAGTACTTC.

Only one count was recorded for this clonotype. The chain carries TRBV6-5 and TRBJ1-1, with D perhaps TRBD1 (6 bases). This CDR3 contains 12 residues. V dropped 2 bases and J dropped 10 bases, with 11 bases sitting between them. Germline V lookup: CDR1 MNHEY, CDR2 SVGAGI. For the CDR3, the DNA is TGTGCCAGCAGTTACCAGGGGAGGGGAGCTTTCTTT. Its protein is CASSYQGRGAFF.

The chain employs TRBV7-2 and TRBJ2-2; a weak D match, TRBD2 (6 bases). The CDR3 is made up of 15 amino acids. The germline V gene has CDR1 SGHTA and CDR2 FQGNSA. V lost 1 base to trimming and J lost 2 bases, with 8 bases between them. CDR3 coding DNA: TGTGCCAGCAGCTTAGGGGGGGTAAACACCGGGGAGCTGTTTTTT. Protein: CASSLGGVNTGELFF.

This clonotype appeared a few times. The chain links TRBV7-9 to TRBJ2-3; 10 bases fit TRBD2. The CDR3 totals 17 residues. With V trimmed by 4 bases and J by 2 bases, 9 bases remained unmatched. The V gene's germline CDR1 is SEHNR and CDR2 FQNEAQ (reference sequence). This CDR3 reads CASSSPAGGIVTDTQYF. The DNA of the CDR3 is TGTGCCAGCAGCTCCCCAGCGGGGGGGATCGTCACAGATACGCAGTATTTT.

The V gene is TRBV7-9, the J gene TRBJ2-2, with D perhaps TRBD2 (5 bases). The CDR3 is 16 amino acids. Germline loops: CDR1 SEHNR, CDR2 FQNEAQ (reference sequence). V was clipped by 3 bases and J by 0 bases, with 11 bases between them. The CDR3 here is CASSFASSSNTGELFF. In DNA, the CDR3 is TGTGCCAGCAGCTTCGCTAGCAGCTCGAACACCGGGGAGCTGTTTTTT. Complete variable domain (other parts from reference TRBV7-9 and TRBJ2-2): DTGVSQNPRHKITKRGQNVTFRCDPISEHNRLYWYRQTLGQGPEFLTYFQNEAQLEKSRLLSDRFSAERPKGSFSTLEIQRTEQGDSAMYLCASSFASSSNTGELFFGEGSRLTVL.

The gene calls are TRBV12-3 or TRBV12-4 and TRBJ2-7; D is unclear. The CDR3 has 15 amino acids. V was pared by 5 bases and J by 1 base, with 15 bases between. The CDR3 nucleotides read TGTGCCAGCAGTCCCCTGGGCAAGGGTTCCTACGAGCAGTACTTC. Encoded protein: CASSPLGKGSYEQYF.

V gene TRBV6-2 or TRBV6-3 combines with J gene TRBJ2-7; 7 positions match TRBD1. This CDR3 contains 12 residues. In germline, CDR1 is MNHEY, CDR2 SVGEGT. With 7 bases clipped from V and 3 bases from J, the junction kept 3 bases outside the gene matches. The CDR3 nucleotides read TGTGCCAGCACTCAGGGGGTCTACGAGCAGTACTTC. Its translation: CASTQGVYEQYF.

Only a few counts were recorded for this clonotype. V and J are TRBV5-1 and TRBJ2-7; weak D call: TRBD1 (5 bases). This CDR3 spans 14 amino acids. The germline CDR1 and CDR2 sequences are SGHRS and YFSETQ. The V gene lost 0 bases and the J gene lost 1 base, with 8 bases spanning the gap. This CDR3 is CASSLDTGSYEQYF. Here the CDR3 DNA reads TGCGCCAGCAGCTTGGACACAGGATCCTACGAGCAGTACTTC.

This rearrangement joins TRBV12-3 or TRBV12-4 to TRBJ2-7, with D unresolved. CDR3 size: 15 residues. The ends were cut back, 6 bases at V and 6 bases at J, with 21 bases in the middle. DNA for the CDR3: TGTGCCAGCAGCCCACCCAGCCTTGATACGTCCGAGCAGTACTTC. This encodes CASSPPSLDTSEQYF.

The chain uses TRBV7-2 and TRBJ2-6; TRBD1 is a possible D gene (6 bases). This CDR3 is built from 17 residues. Germline assignment: CDR1 SGHTA and CDR2 FQGNSA. V was shortened by 4 bases and J by 1 base, with 14 bases between the two germline ends. The DNA for the CDR3 is TGTGCCAGCAGCTCCCAGGGGATTGGGTCTGGGGCCAACGTCCTGACTTTC. As protein: CASSSQGIGSGANVLTF.

This clonotype has just a few counts. This rearrangement joins TRBV7-8 to TRBJ1-1; weak D call: TRBD1 (5 bases). The CDR3 has 18 residues. V was pared by 3 bases and J by 0 bases, with 20 bases between. CDR1 and CDR2 from the germline V gene are SGHVS and FQNEAQ. The CDR3 spells CASSLSPGIAYVNTEAFF. Written as DNA, the CDR3 is TGTGCCAGCAGCTTGTCCCCAGGGATTGCTTATGTGAACACTGAAGCTTTCTTT.

This sequence joins TRBV6-2 or TRBV6-3 and TRBJ1-1, with D maybe TRBD1 (6 bases). V lost 2 bases and J 4 bases, leaving 11 bases between the germline ends. This CDR3 is 14 amino acids long. Germline values: CDR1 MNHEY, CDR2 SVGEGT. The CDR3 DNA sequence: TGTGCCAGCAGTTACGGAGGGGGGAGCACTGAAGCTTTCTTT. Encoded protein: CASSYGGGSTEAFF.

The chain employs TRBV14 and TRBJ2-3; D gene unclear. CDR1 is SGHDN, CDR2 FVKESK, per germline. V was cut by 0 bases and J by 3 bases, with 10 bases left in between. The CDR3 runs 15 residues. The CDR3 DNA follows: TGTGCCAGCAGCCAAGAAGGTGGGATTACAGATACGCAGTATTTT. Translated: CASSQEGGITDTQYF.

The table lists this clonotype with a few counts. This chain connects TRBV7-3 to TRBJ2-3, with 12 positions matching TRBD1. The V gene's germline CDR1 is SGHTA and CDR2 FQGTGA. V lost 5 bases and J lost 3; bases outside the gene matches: 9. This CDR3 contains 17 residues. The CDR3 nucleotides are TGTGCCAGCAGCCCGTTGGGGACAGGGGGCTGGACAGATACGCAGTATTTT. Its translation: CASSPLGTGGWTDTQYF.

The chain recombines TRBV30 with TRBJ2-1; TRBD1 agrees at 10 bases. The V gene end was trimmed by 7 bases and the J gene end by 6 bases; junction bases not matched to a gene: 6. The CDR3 sequence is 13 residues long. Per germline, CDR1 GTSNPN and CDR2 SVGIG (reference sequence). The CDR3 here is CAFGTGARNEQFF. In DNA, the CDR3 is TGTGCCTTTGGGACAGGGGCTCGCAATGAGCAGTTCTTC.

The chain employs TRBV5-6 and TRBJ2-3; 13 bases fit TRBD2. J gave up 3 bases and V 4 bases, and 5 bases lay outside the gene matches. The germline V gene encodes CDR1 SGHDT and CDR2 YYEEEE. CDR3 length: 16 residues. The CDR3 DNA follows: TGTGCCAGCAGCCTACCGGGACTAGCGGGGACAGATACGCAGTATTTT. Amino acids: CASSLPGLAGTDTQYF.

This clonotype was picked up a small number of times. This chain connects TRBV4-2 to TRBJ2-4; 10 bases are a match to TRBD2. Germline loops: CDR1 LGHNA, CDR2 YNFKEQ. This CDR3 has 18 residues. Trimming at V came to 0 bases and at J to 7 bases, leaving 12 bases not matched to a gene. The CDR3 region is CASSQEGASGGAWNIQYF. CDR3 nucleotides: TGTGCCAGCAGCCAAGAAGGGGCGAGCGGGGGGGCCTGGAACATTCAGTACTTC.

CDR3 sequence reads: CASSQRTIGAEAFF. The CDR3 coding sequence is TGTGCCAGCAGCCAAAGGACGATCGGAGCTGAAGCTTTCTTT. The J gene is TRBJ1-1, the V gene TRBV3-1; D uncertain. The CDR3 extends over 14 amino acids. With 2 bases removed from V and 6 bases from J, the gap between germline ends came to 13 bases. Germline CDR1 reads LGHDT; CDR2 reads YNNKEL (reference sequence).

The chain couples TRBV7-9 to TRBJ1-1; D possibly corresponds to TRBD1 (5 bases). Germline lookup yields CDR1 SEHNR and CDR2 FQNEAQ (reference sequence). The CDR3 is made up of 15 amino acids. The V end was cut by 4 bases, the J end by 2 bases, with 14 bases between. The DNA of the CDR3 is TGTGCCAGCAGCTCTAAGGGGACTCCAAACACTGAAGCTTTCTTT. Residues: CASSSKGTPNTEAFF.

The rearrangement links TRBV7-3 to TRBJ1-3, with D hard to call. Between the trimmed V and J ends, which lost 0 bases and 1 base, there was a span of 1 base. Germline lookup yields CDR1 SGHTA and CDR2 FQGTGA. CDR3 length: 13 amino acids. The CDR3 loop reads CASSLTSGNTIYF. The DNA of the CDR3 is TGTGCCAGCAGCTTAACGTCTGGAAACACCATATATTTT.

V and J are TRBV6-5 and TRBJ2-5; 8 bases match TRBD2. CDR3 length: 15 amino acids. J gave up 4 bases and V 6 bases, and 10 bases lay outside the gene matches. In germline, CDR1 is MNHEY, CDR2 SVGAGI. CDR3 sequence: CASSPSRLARETQYF. The CDR3 nucleotides are TGTGCCAGCAGCCCCTCCCGACTAGCGCGAGAGACCCAGTACTTC.

The CDR3 reads CASSYTHPEGQAFYSYNEQFF. CDR3 sequence (DNA): TGTGCCAGCAGTTACACGCACCCCGAGGGACAGGCCTTTTACTCCTACAATGAGCAGTTCTTC. The chain joins TRBV6-6 to TRBJ2-1, with TRBD1 matching over 8 bases. The V gene end was trimmed by 2 bases and the J gene end by 0 bases; junction bases not matched to a gene: 18. Germline V gene lookup returns CDR1 MNHNY and CDR2 SVGAGI (reference sequence). The CDR3 runs to 21 residues.

The gene calls are TRBV7-9 and TRBJ2-1; D is unresolved. Germline V lookup: CDR1 SEHNR, CDR2 FQNEAQ (reference sequence). Trimming removed 4 bases from V and 10 bases from J, with 14 bases in between. There are 13 residues in the CDR3. The CDR3 is CASSSLSFGEQFF. The CDR3 region has the DNA TGTGCCAGCAGCTCTCTGTCTTTTGGGGAGCAGTTCTTC.

This chain connects TRBV7-2 to TRBJ2-7; 8 nucleotides match TRBD2. The J segment lost 4 bases and the V segment lost 5 bases, leaving 13 bases of the junction unmatched. Germline V gene lookup returns CDR1 SGHTA and CDR2 FQGNSA. The CDR3 runs to 16 residues. DNA of the CDR3: TGTGCCAGCAGCCAAGAGGCGGGGGGCCTTACTTACGAGCAGTACTTC. Translation gives CASSQEAGGLTYEQYF.